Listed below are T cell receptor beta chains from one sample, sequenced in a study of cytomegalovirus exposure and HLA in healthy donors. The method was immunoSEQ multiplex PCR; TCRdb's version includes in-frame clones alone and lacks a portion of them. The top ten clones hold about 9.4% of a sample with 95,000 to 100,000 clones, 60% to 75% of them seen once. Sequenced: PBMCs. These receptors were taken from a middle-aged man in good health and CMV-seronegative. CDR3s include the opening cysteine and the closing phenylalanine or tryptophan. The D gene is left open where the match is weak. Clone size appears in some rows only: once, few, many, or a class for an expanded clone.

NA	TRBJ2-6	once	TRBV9	CASSGRGQSFSGANVLTF	TGTGCCAGCAGCGGGAGGGGACAGTCTTTCTCTGGGGCCAACGTCCTGACTTTC
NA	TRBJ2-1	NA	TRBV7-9	CASSLASVQGEQFF	TGTGCCAGCAGCTTAGCGTCGGTTCAGGGTGAGCAGTTCTTC
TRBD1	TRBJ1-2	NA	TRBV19	CATETGGGYGYTF	TGTGCCACAGAGACAGGGGGCGGGTATGGCTACACCTTC
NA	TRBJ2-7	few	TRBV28	CASNTINEQYF	TGTGCCAGCAACACAATAAACGAGCAGTACTTC
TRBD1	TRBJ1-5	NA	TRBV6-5	CASSSTTGVQPQHF	TGTGCCAGCAGTTCAACGACAGGGGTCCAGCCCCAGCATTTT
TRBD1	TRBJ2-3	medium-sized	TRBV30	CAWDGTGGIDTQYF	TGTGCCTGGGACGGGACAGGGGGAATAGATACGCAGTATTTT
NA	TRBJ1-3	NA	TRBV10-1	CASSEHWGGLLSSGNTIYF	TGCGCCAGCAGTGAGCACTGGGGGGGACTCTTGAGCTCTGGAAACACCATATATTTT
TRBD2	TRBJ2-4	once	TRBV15	CATSRDPAGESQYF	TGTGCCACCAGCAGAGATCCGGCGGGGGAATCACAGTACTTC
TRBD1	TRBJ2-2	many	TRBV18	CASSPTGTGDNTGELFF	TGTGCCAGCTCACCAACCGGGACAGGGGACAACACCGGGGAGCTGTTTTTT
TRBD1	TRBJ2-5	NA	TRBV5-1	CASSLRDRGREQYF	TGCGCCAGCAGCTTGCGGGACAGGGGGCGGGAGCAGTACTTC
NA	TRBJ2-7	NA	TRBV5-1	CASSFQGNYEQYF	TGCGCCAGCAGCTTCCAGGGAAACTACGAGCAGTACTTC
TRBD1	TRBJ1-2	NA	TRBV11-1	CASTRDRGPHTF	TGTGCCAGCACTCGGGACAGGGGACCTCACACCTTC
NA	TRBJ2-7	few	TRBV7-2	CASSLNRGEQYF	TGTGCCAGCAGCTTAAACCGGGGCGAGCAGTACTTC
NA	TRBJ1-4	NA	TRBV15	CATSRDRGATNEKLFF	TGTGCCACCAGCAGAGATCGCGGTGCAACTAATGAAAAACTGTTTTTT
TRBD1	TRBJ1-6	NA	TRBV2	CASRQGALSPLHF	TGTGCCAGCAGGCAGGGGGCATTGTCACCCCTCCACTTT
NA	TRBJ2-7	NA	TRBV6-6	CASSLPRATGEQYF	TGTGCCAGCAGCCTTCCGAGGGCCACGGGGGAGCAGTATTTC
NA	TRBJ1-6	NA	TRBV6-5	CASSSAGNNSPLHF	TGTGCCAGCAGTTCGGCAGGGAACAATTCACCCCTCCACTTT
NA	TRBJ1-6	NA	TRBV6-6	CASSYEGRRNSPLHF	TGTGCCAGCAGTTACGAGGGAAGACGTAATTCACCCCTCCACTTT
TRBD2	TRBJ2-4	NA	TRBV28	CASSSPSGRAHIQYF	TGTGCCAGCAGTTCCCCCAGCGGGAGGGCGCACATTCAGTACTTC
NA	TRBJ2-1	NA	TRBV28	CASSPSDYNEQFF	TGTGCCAGCAGTCCTAGTGACTACAATGAGCAGTTCTTC
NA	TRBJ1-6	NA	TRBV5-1	CASSQGSGSSPLHF	TGCGCCAGCAGCCAAGGGAGTGGGAGCTCACCCCTCCACTTT
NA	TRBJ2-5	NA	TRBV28	CASSLTIRLVPYF	TGTGCCAGCAGTTTAACCATTCGGCTAGTACCGTACTTC
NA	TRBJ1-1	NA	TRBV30	CAWSVTVSEAFF	TGTGCCTGGAGTGTCACGGTATCTGAAGCTTTCTTT
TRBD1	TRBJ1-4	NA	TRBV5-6	CASSLRTGFEKLFF	TGTGCCAGCAGCTTACGGACAGGGTTTGAAAAACTGTTTTTT
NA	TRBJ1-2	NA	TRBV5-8	CASSLGQFYGYTF	TGTGCCAGCAGCTTGGGACAGTTCTATGGCTACACCTTC
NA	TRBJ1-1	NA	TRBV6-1	CASISLMNTEAFF	TGTGCCAGCATCTCCCTAATGAACACTGAAGCTTTCTTT
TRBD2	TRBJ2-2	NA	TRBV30	CGLAGANTGELFF	TGTGGACTAGCGGGAGCTAACACCGGGGAGCTGTTTTTT
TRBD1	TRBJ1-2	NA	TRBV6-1	CASSPSGGGYGYTF	TGTGCCAGCAGTCCTTCAGGGGGAGGCTATGGCTACACCTTC